This T cell receptor beta chain was sequenced for a study of CD8+ T cells in alopecia areata. Using CD4, CD8alpha, NKG2D, NKG2ACE and other markers, pooled cutaneous lymph node cells were sorted. Extraction and reverse transcription of RNA yielded cDNA as the sequencing template. Assay: immunoSEQ multiplex PCR; the TCRdb copy retains only in-frame clones and omits some. The sample was found to contain 200,000 to 300,000 clones, and every one recurs. The table lists this clone with a few counts. Gene and germline names: mouse. The CDR3 end lies 4 residues beyond the end of the read and is filled in from the germline J gene. Trimming cost V 0 bases and J 0 bases, with 8 bases left between them. The CDR3 is made up of 15 amino acids. Germline CDR1 and CDR2: GKSSPN and SITVG.

This TCR was recovered from a C3H/HeJ mouse with alopecia areata. For this mouse line, the MHC haplotype is H2-k. This chain connects TRBV31 to TRBJ2-2; D remains ambiguous. Sequenced input: CD4+ T cells sorted from a lymph node. The covered CDR3 bases are TGTGCCTGGAGTCTATTGGTTGCAAACACCGGG. Translated, it gives CAWSLLVANTG. The complete CDR3 sequence is CAWSLLVANTGQLYF. Full variable domain (missing parts from reference TRBV31 and TRBJ2-2): AQTIHQWPVAEIKAVGSPLSLGCTIKGKSSPNLYWYWQATGGTLQQLFYSITVGQVESVVQLNLSASRPKDDQFILSTEKLLLSHSGFYLCAWSLLVANTGQLYFGEGSKLTVL.